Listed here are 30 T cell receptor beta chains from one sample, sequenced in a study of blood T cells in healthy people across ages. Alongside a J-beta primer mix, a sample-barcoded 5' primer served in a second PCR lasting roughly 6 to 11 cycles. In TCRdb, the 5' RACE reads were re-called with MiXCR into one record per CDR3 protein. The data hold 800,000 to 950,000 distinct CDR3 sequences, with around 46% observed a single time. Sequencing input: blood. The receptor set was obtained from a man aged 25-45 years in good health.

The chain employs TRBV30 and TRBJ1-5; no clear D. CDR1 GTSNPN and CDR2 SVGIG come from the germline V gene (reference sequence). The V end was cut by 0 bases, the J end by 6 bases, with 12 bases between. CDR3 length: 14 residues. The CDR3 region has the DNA TGTGCCTGGAGTGTTCTCACAGTTGGTCAGCCCCAGCATTTT. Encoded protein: CAWSVLTVGQPQHF.

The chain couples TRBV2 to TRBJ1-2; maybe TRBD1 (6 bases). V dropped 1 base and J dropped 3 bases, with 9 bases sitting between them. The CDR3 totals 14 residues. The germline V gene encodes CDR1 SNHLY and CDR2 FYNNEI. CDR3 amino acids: CASSEGGADYGYTF. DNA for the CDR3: TGTGCCAGCAGTGAAGGGGGGGCGGACTATGGCTACACCTTC.

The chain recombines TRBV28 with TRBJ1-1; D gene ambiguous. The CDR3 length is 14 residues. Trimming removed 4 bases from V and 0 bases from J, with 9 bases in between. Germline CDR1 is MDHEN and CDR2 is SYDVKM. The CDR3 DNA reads TGTGCCAGCAGTTCCCGGGAATTGAACACTGAAGCTTTCTTT. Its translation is CASSSRELNTEAFF. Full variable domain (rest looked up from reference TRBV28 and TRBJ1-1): DVKVTQSSRYLVKRTGEKVFLECVQDMDHENMFWYRQDPGLGLRLIYFSYDVKMKEKGDIPEGYSVSREKKERFSLILESASTNQTSMYLCASSSRELNTEAFFGQGTRLTVV.

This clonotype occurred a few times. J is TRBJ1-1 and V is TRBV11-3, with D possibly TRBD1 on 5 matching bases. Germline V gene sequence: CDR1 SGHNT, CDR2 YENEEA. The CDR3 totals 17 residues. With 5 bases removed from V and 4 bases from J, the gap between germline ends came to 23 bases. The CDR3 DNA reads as TGTGCCAGCAGCCCTGCTTCTTTTGGGGGAGGGAGCACTGAAGCTTTCTTT. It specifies CASSPASFGGGSTEAFF.

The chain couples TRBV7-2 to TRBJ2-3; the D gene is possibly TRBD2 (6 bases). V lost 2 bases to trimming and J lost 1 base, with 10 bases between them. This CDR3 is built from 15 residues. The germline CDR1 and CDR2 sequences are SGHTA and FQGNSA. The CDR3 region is CASSLSPSGTDTQYF. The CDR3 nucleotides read TGTGCCAGCAGCTTAAGCCCTAGCGGCACAGATACGCAGTATTTT.

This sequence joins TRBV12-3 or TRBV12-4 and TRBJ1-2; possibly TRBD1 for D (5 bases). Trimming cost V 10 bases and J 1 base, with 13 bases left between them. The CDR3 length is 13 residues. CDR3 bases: TGTGCCACCCTCGGGGGGGTTAACTATGGCTACACCTTC. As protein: CATLGGVNYGYTF.

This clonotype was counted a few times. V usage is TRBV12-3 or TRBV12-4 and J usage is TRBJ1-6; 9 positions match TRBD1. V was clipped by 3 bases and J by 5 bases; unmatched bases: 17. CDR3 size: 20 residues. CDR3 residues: CASSFLTGTGRMRDNSPLHF. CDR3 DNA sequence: TGTGCCAGCAGTTTCTTAACCGGGACAGGGAGGATGAGGGATAATTCACCCCTCCACTTT.

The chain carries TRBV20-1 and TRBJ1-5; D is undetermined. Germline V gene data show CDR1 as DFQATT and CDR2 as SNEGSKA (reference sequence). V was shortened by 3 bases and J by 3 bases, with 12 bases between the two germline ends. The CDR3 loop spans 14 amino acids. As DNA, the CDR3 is TGCAGTGCTAGTCCCAGCAGCGCCAATCAGCCCCAGCATTTT. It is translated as CSASPSSANQPQHF.

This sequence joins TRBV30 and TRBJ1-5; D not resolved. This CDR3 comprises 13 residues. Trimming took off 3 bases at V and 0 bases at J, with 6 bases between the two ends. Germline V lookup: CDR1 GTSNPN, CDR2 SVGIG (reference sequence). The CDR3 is CAWRYDSNQPQHF. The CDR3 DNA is TGTGCCTGGAGGTATGATAGCAATCAGCCCCAGCATTTT. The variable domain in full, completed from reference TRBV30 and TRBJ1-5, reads SQTIHQWPATLVQPVGSPLSLECTVEGTSNPNLYWYRQAAGRGLQLLFYSVGIGQISSEVPQNLSASRPQDRQFILSSKKLLLSDSGFYLCAWRYDSNQPQHFGDGTRLSIL.

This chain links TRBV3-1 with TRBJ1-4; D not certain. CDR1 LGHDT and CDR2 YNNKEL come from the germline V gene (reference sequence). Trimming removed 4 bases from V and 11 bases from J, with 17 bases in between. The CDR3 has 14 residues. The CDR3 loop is CASSLLSGKRKLFF. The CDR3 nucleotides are TGTGCCAGCAGCCTTCTATCGGGGAAAAGGAAACTGTTTTTT. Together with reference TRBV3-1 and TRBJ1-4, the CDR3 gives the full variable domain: DTAVSQTPKYLVTQMGNDKSIKCEQNLGHDTMYWYKQDSKKFLKIMFSYNNKELIINETVPNRFSPKSPDKAHLNLHINSLELGDSAVYFCASSLLSGKRKLFFGSGTQLSVL.

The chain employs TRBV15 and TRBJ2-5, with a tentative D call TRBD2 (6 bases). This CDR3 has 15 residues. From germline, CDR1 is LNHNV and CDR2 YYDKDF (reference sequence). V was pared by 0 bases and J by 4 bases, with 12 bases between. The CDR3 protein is CATSRDLRRGETQYF. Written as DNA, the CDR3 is TGTGCCACCAGCAGAGATTTAAGGCGGGGAGAGACCCAGTACTTC.

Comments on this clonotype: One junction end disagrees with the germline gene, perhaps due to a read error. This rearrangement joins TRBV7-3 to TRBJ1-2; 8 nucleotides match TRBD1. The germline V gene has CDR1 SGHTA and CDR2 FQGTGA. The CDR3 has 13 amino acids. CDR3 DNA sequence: TGTGCCAGCAGCCAGGACAGGGACTATGACTACACCTTC. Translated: CASSQDRDYDYTF.

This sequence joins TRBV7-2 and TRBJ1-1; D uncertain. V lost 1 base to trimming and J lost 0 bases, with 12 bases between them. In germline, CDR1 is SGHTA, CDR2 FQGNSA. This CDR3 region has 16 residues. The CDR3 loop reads CASSLDPAIMNTEAFF. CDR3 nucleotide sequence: TGTGCCAGCAGCTTAGATCCAGCTATCATGAACACTGAAGCTTTCTTT.

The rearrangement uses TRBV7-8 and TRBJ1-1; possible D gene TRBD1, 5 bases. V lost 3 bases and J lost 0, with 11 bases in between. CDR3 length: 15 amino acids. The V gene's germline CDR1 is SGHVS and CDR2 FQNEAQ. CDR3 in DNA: TGTGCCAGCAGCTTGGGGACTTTCCTGAACACTGAAGCTTTCTTT. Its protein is CASSLGTFLNTEAFF.

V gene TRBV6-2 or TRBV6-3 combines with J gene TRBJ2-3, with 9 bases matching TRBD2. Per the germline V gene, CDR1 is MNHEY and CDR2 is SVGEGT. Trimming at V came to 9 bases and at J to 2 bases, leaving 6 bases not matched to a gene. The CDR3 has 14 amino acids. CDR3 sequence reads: CASKSGGLTDTQYF. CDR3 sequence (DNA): TGTGCCAGTAAGAGCGGGGGGCTCACAGATACGCAGTATTTT.

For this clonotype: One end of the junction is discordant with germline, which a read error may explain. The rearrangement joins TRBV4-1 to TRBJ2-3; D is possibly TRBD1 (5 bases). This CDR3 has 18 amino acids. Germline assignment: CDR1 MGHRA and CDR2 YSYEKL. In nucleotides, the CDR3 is TGCGCCGGCAGCCAAGATTGGCAGGGATCGAAGCGCACAGATACGCAGTATTTT. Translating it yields CAGSQDWQGSKRTDTQYF.

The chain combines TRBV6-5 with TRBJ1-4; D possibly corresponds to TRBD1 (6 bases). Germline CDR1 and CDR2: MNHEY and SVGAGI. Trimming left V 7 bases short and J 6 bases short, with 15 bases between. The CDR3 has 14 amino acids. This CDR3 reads CASTQQGPHEKLFF. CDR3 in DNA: TGTGCCAGCACCCAACAGGGACCCCATGAAAAACTGTTTTTT.

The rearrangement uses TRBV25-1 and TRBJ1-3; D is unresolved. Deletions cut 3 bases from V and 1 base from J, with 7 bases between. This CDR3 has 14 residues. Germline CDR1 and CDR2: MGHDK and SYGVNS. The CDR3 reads CASSEAGSGNTIYF. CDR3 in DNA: TGTGCCAGCAGTGAGGCGGGGTCTGGAAACACCATATATTTT. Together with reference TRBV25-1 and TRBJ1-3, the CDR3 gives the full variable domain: EADIYQTPRYLVIGTGKKITLECSQTMGHDKMYWYQQDPGMELHLIHYSYGVNSTEKGDLSSESTVSRIRTEHFPLTLESARPSHTSQYLCASSEAGSGNTIYFGEGSWLTVV.

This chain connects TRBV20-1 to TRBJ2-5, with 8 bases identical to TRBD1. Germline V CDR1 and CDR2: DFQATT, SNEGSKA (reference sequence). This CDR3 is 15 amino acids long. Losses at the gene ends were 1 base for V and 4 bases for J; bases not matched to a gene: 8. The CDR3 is CSARARTGSGETQYF. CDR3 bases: TGCAGTGCTAGAGCCCGGACAGGGTCCGGAGAGACCCAGTACTTC.

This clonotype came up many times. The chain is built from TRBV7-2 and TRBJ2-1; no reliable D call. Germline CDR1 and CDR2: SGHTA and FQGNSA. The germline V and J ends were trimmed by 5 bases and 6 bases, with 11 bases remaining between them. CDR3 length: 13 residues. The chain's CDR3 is CASSLRGTNEQFF. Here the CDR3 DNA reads TGTGCCAGCAGCCTCCGCGGAACCAATGAGCAGTTCTTC.

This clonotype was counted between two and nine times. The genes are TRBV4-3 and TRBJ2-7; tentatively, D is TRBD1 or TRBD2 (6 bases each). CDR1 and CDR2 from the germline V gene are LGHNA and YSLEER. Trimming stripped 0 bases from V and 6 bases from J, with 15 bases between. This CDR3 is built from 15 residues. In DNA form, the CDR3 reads TGCGCCAGCAGCCAAGATGCCGGGGGCGTTAGCGAGCAGTACTTC. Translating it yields CASSQDAGGVSEQYF.

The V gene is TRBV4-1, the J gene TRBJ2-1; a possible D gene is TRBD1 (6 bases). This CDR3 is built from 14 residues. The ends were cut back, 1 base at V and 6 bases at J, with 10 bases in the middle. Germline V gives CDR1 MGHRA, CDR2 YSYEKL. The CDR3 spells CASSQGGTPNEQFF. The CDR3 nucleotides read TGCGCCAGCAGCCAAGGAGGGACACCCAATGAGCAGTTCTTC.

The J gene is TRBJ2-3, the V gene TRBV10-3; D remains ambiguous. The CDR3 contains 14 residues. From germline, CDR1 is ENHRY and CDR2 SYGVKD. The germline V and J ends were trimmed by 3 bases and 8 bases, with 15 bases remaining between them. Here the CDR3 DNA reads TGTGCCATCAGTGACCGGACCCAGCCGGTTACGCAGTATTTT. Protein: CAISDRTQPVTQYF.

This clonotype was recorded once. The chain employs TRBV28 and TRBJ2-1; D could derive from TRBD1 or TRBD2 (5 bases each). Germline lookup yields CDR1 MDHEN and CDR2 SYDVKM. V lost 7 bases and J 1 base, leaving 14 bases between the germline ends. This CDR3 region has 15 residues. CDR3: CASIEEGSSYNEQFF. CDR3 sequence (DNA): TGTGCCAGCATCGAAGAGGGGAGTTCCTACAATGAGCAGTTCTTC.

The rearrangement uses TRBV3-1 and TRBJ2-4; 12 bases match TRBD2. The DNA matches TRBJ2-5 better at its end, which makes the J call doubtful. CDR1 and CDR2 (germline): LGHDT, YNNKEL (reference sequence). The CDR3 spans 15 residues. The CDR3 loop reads CASSPSGTSGETQYF. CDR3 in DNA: TGTGCCAGCAGCCCATCAGGGACTAGCGGGGAGACCCAGTACTTC.

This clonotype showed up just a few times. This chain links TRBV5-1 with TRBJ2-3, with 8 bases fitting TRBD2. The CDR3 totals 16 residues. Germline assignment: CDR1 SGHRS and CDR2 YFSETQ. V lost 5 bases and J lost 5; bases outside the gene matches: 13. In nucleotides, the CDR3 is TGCGCCAGCAGGTTTGCAGCGGGGGAGAGTCGAGATACGCAGTATTTT. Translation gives CASRFAAGESRDTQYF.

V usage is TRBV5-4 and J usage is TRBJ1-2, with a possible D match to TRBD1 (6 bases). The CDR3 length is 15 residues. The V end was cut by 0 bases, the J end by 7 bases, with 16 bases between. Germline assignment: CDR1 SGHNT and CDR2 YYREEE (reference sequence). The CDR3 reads CASSLVARGGGGYTF. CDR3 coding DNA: TGTGCCAGCAGCTTGGTCGCCAGGGGAGGAGGTGGCTACACCTTC.

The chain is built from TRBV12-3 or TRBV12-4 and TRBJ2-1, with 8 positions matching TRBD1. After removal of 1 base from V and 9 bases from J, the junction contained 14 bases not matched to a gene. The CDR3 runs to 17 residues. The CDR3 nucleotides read TGTGCCAGCAGTTTAGTCTGGGGAGACAGGGGTGTAGTTGAGCAGTTCTTC. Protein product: CASSLVWGDRGVVEQFF.

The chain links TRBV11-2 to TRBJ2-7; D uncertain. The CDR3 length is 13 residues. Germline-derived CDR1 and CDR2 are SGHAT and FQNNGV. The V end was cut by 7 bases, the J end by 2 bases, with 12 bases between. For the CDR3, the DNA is TGTGCCAGCATCGATTGGGGAACCTACGAGCAGTACTTC. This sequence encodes CASIDWGTYEQYF.

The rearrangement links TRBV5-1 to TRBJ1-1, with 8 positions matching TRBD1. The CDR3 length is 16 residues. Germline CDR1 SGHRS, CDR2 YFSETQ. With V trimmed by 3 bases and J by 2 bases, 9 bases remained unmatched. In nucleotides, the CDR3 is TGCGCCAGCAGCTCTCCGACGGACAGGGCTAACACTGAAGCTTTCTTT. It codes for CASSSPTDRANTEAFF.